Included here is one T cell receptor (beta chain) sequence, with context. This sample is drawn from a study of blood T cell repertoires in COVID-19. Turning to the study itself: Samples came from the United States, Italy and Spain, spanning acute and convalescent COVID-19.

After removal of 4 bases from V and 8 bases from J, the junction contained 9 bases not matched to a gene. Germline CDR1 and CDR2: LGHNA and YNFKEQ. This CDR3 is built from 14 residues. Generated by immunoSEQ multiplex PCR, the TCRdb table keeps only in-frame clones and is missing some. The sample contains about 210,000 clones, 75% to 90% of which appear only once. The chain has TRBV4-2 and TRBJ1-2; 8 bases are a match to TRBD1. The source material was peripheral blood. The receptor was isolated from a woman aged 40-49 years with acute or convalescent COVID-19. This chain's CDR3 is CASSPPDRGAGYTF. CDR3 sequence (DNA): TGTGCCAGCAGCCCTCCCGACAGGGGCGCGGGCTACACCTTC.